The clone carrying this TCR beta chain was seen more than once but under ten times. The target antigen is unknown. The data are from a study of early T cells in non-severe SARS-CoV-2 infection. As for the study in general: Bulk RNA from unsorted whole blood was sequenced; chains were unpaired.

Findings and limits, study-wide: A preference for anti-spike CD8 responses marked VDJdb matching, which missed private and CD4 specificities.

cDNA molecules, individually, were tagged with unique molecular identifiers. MiXCR was run by TCRdb on the 5' RACE reads, yielding one entry per CDR3 protein. Here the sample spans approximately 110,000 distinct CDR3 sequences, approximately 15% being singletons. Material for sequencing was whole blood. The TCR comes from an adult who was a healthcare worker with PCR-confirmed SARS-CoV-2 infection or an uninfected control (not recorded which).

The CDR3 sequence: CASSHLLAGGSYEQYF. DNA of the CDR3: TGCGCCAGCAGCCACCTTTTAGCGGGGGGGTCCTACGAGCAGTACTTC. The chain links TRBV4-1 to TRBJ2-7, with 11 bases fitting TRBD2. The CDR3 is 16 residues long. V gave up 3 bases and J gave up 1 base; unmatched junction bases: 5. Germline CDR1 MGHRA, CDR2 YSYEKL.